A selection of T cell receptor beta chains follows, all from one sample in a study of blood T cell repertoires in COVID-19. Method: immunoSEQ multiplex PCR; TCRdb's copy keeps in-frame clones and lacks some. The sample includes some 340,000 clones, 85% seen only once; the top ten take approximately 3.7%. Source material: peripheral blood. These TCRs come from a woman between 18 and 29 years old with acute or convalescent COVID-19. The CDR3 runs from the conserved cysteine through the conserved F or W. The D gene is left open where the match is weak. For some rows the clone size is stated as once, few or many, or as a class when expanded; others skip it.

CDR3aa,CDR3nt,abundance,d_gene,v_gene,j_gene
CASREGTGVPGNTIYF,TGTGCCAGCAGGGAAGGGACAGGGGTCCCAGGAAACACCATATATTTT,-,TRBD1,TRBV2,TRBJ1-3
CASSQELREKQFF,TGTGCCAGCAGCCAAGAGTTGCGGGAAAAGCAGTTCTTC,-,-,TRBV3-1/TRBV3-2,TRBJ2-1
CASSETSGGRGTQYF,TGTGCCAGCAGTGAAACTAGCGGGGGGCGAGGCACGCAGTATTTT,-,TRBD2,TRBV2,TRBJ2-3
CASSPLTGYGYTF,TGTGCCAGCAGTCCCCTAACAGGATACGGCTACACCTTC,-,-,TRBV6-5,TRBJ1-2
CASSEVYWSVTEAFF,TGTGCCAGCAGTGAAGTTTATTGGAGTGTCACTGAAGCTTTCTTT,-,-,TRBV6-1,TRBJ1-1
CASITSSLGWAFF,TGTGCCAGTATCACCTCCTCTCTCGGTTGGGCTTTCTTT,-,-,TRBV28,TRBJ1-1
CASSQGGTGGYGYTF,TGTGCCAGCAGCCAAGGTGGGACAGGGGGCTATGGCTACACCTTC,-,TRBD1,TRBV3-1/TRBV3-2,TRBJ1-2
CASSLAGLADTQYF,TGTGCCAGCAGCTTGGCGGGGTTGGCAGATACGCAGTATTTT,-,-,TRBV7-2,TRBJ2-3
CASSSGASGDGWEEKLFF,TGTGCCAGCAGCTCAGGGGCTTCAGGGGACGGGTGGGAGGAAAAACTGTTTTTT,few,-,TRBV11-2,TRBJ1-4
CASSSYRSGTDTQYF,TGTGCCAGCAGCTCGTACAGGTCAGGCACAGATACGCAGTATTTT,-,-,TRBV11-2,TRBJ2-3
CASSIDGDPSSNWEKLFF,TGTGCCAGTAGTATAGATGGAGACCCATCCTCCAACTGGGAAAAACTGTTTTTT,-,-,TRBV19,TRBJ1-4
CASSLTPGGGTGELFF,TGTGCCAGCAGCTTAACCCCAGGGGGTGGAACCGGGGAGCTGTTTTTT,-,TRBD1,TRBV7-9,TRBJ2-2
CASSPDRANSPLHF,TGTGCCAGCAGCCCAGACAGGGCCAATTCACCCCTCCACTTT,-,TRBD1,TRBV9,TRBJ1-6
CASSGQGGDTQYF,TGCGCCAGCAGCGGACAGGGAGGGGATACGCAGTATTTT,-,-,TRBV10-1,TRBJ2-3
CASSKGGEQPQHF,TGTGCCAGTAGTAAGGGAGGGGAGCAGCCCCAGCATTTT,-,-,TRBV19,TRBJ1-5
CASSSGQGVGETQYF,TGTGCCAGCAGTTCGGGACAGGGCGTGGGAGAGACCCAGTACTTC,once,TRBD1,TRBV6-5,TRBJ2-5
CASSPTGLAGVGNEQFF,TGTGCCAGCAGCCCCACGGGACTAGCGGGAGTAGGCAATGAGCAGTTCTTC,-,TRBD2,TRBV11-3,TRBJ2-1
CASRLTGQETQYF,TGTGCCAGCAGATTGACAGGACAAGAGACCCAGTACTTC,-,-,TRBV6-5,TRBJ2-5
CASSEATANYGYTF,TGTGCCAGCAGTGAAGCCACAGCTAACTATGGCTACACCTTC,-,-,TRBV2,TRBJ1-2
CASSDGQVEQYF,TGTGCCAGCAGCGACGGACAGGTCGAGCAGTACTTC,-,TRBD1,TRBV5-6,TRBJ2-7
CASSFNAAGAGNTIYF,TGTGCCAGCAGCTTTAACGCCGCAGGGGCTGGAAACACCATATATTTT,-,-,TRBV7-6,TRBJ1-3
CASSLAGGPNEQFF,TGTGCCAGCAGTCTAGCGGGAGGGCCCAATGAGCAGTTCTTC,-,TRBD2,TRBV27,TRBJ2-1
CATARGREAHEQYF,TGCGCCACCGCACGGGGGCGGGAGGCGCACGAGCAGTACTTC,-,TRBD2,TRBV5-1,TRBJ2-7
CASRQDRVDYGYTF,TGCGCCAGCAGGCAGGACAGGGTGGACTATGGCTACACCTTC,-,TRBD1,TRBV5-1,TRBJ1-2
CASSLALGQGREKLFF,TGTGCCAGCAGCTTAGCTTTGGGACAGGGTCGGGAAAAACTGTTTTTT,-,TRBD1,TRBV7-8,TRBJ1-4
CATSRVQEDGTYEQYF,TGTGCCACCAGCAGAGTTCAGGAAGACGGGACCTACGAGCAGTACTTC,-,-,TRBV15,TRBJ2-7
CASSLEPYMNTEAFF,TGTGCCAGCAGTTTGGAACCCTATATGAACACTGAAGCTTTCTTT,-,-,TRBV5-6,TRBJ1-1
CASRDDRGYGYTF,TGTGCCAGCAGGGACGACAGGGGCTATGGCTACACCTTC,-,TRBD1,TRBV6-5,TRBJ1-2
CASSILFQGYEQYF,TGTGCCAGTAGTATACTTTTTCAGGGTTACGAGCAGTACTTC,-,-,TRBV19,TRBJ2-7
CASSWTSRTYNEQFF,TGTGCCAGTAGTTGGACTAGCAGAACCTACAATGAGCAGTTCTTC,once,TRBD2,TRBV19,TRBJ2-1
CAISVTGTDYEQYF,TGTGCCATCAGTGTCACCGGGACAGATTACGAGCAGTACTTC,-,TRBD1,TRBV10-3,TRBJ2-7
CATSDPSYAGSYEQFF,TGTGCCACCAGTGATCCGTCGTATGCGGGTAGCTATGAGCAGTTCTTC,-,-,TRBV24-1,TRBJ2-1
CASTGRGARGYTF,TGTGCCAGCACCGGGAGGGGGGCGCGCGGCTACACCTTC,-,-,TRBV9,TRBJ1-2
CASSAETIQPQHF,TGTGCCAGCAGCGCGGAAACAATTCAGCCCCAGCATTTT,-,-,TRBV6-5,TRBJ1-5
CASSLEGHTNEKLFF,TGTGCCAGCAGTTTGGAGGGTCACACTAATGAAAAACTGTTTTTT,-,-,TRBV28,TRBJ1-4
CASSPRGEVNQPQHF,TGCGCCAGCAGCCCCCGGGGAGAGGTCAATCAGCCCCAGCATTTT,-,-,TRBV5-1,TRBJ1-5
CASSLGRGRDEQFF,TGTGCCAGCAGTTTGGGCAGGGGCAGAGATGAGCAGTTCTTC,-,-,TRBV27,TRBJ2-1
CASSHGTGSVSGANVLTF,TGTGCCAGCAGCCACGGGACAGGCTCAGTCTCTGGGGCCAACGTCCTGACTTTC,once,TRBD1,TRBV3-1/TRBV3-2,TRBJ2-6